The rows below give T cell receptor beta chains drawn from one sample of a study of blood T cell repertoires in COVID-19. Produced via immunoSEQ multiplex PCR; TCRdb's table is partial and in-frame only. The sample consists of approximately 490,000 clones, 80% to 90% of them appearing once. Material: PBMCs or T cells enriched from blood (not recorded which). The source is a woman in her sixties or seventies who had recovered from COVID-19. The CDR3 runs from the conserved cysteine through the conserved F or W. A D gene is named only where the DNA matches it firmly. A clone size is listed for some rows: how often the clone was seen (once, few, many), or a class if it is expanded.

j_call d_call clone_size v_call cdr3_nt cdr3_aa
TRBJ1-5 NA NA TRBV28 TGTGCCATCGGCCGAGGTTATAGCAATCAGCCCCAGCATTTT CAIGRGYSNQPQHF
TRBJ1-4 NA NA TRBV5-1 TGCGCCAGCAGCTTGGCGAGAACCACTAATGAAAAACTGTTTTTT CASSLARTTNEKLFF
TRBJ1-1 NA NA TRBV7-9 TGTGCCAGCAGCCCCCGTTGGGGGCCTGAAGCTTTCTTT CASSPRWGPEAFF
TRBJ1-2 NA once TRBV7-8 TGTGCCAGCAGCTTAGAGGGGATAGGGCAGAGAATCTATGGCTACACCTTC CASSLEGIGQRIYGYTF
TRBJ1-1 NA NA TRBV6-2/TRBV6-3 TGTGCCAGCAGTTACCCCCGGGGGGATGAAGCTTTCTTT CASSYPRGDEAFF
TRBJ2-3 TRBD2 NA TRBV24-1 TGTGCCCCCCGGGAGCGGGGAAGGGAGATAAGCACAGATACGCAGTATTTT CAPRERGREISTDTQYF
TRBJ1-2 NA NA TRBV30 TGTGCCTGGAGTGTACAGGTTAACTATGGCTACACCTTC CAWSVQVNYGYTF
TRBJ2-1 TRBD2 once TRBV29-1 TGCAGCGTTGAAGATCGGGAGGGACTATACAATGAGCAGTTCTTC CSVEDREGLYNEQFF
TRBJ2-1 NA few TRBV27 TGTGCCAGCAGTTTGCATCTAGACCACAATGAGCAGTTCTTC CASSLHLDHNEQFF
TRBJ2-2 NA NA TRBV7-2 TGTGCCAGCAGCCCGGACAGGAACACCGGGGAGCTGTTTTTT CASSPDRNTGELFF
TRBJ1-1 NA once TRBV7-2 TGTGCCAGCAGCTTAGGGTGGCAGGGAGAAGCTTTCTTT CASSLGWQGEAFF
TRBJ2-5 NA NA TRBV5-1 TGCGCCAGCAGCCGAGGAGACCAAGAGACCCAGTACTTC CASSRGDQETQYF
TRBJ2-5 TRBD2 NA TRBV14 TGTGCCAGCAGCCAACTCAGACTAGCGGGGAGGGAGACCCAGTACTTC CASSQLRLAGRETQYF
TRBJ2-5 NA NA TRBV1 TGCACCAGCAGCCCCCTAGCGGGGGGGCGGGAGACCCAGTACTTC CTSSPLAGGRETQYF
TRBJ1-5 NA NA TRBV7-2 TGTGCCAGCAGCTTAGATCAGCGTCAGCCCCAGCATTTT CASSLDQRQPQHF
TRBJ1-1 NA few TRBV20-1 TGCAGTGCTAGTAGACTGGGCACTGAAGCTTTCTTT CSASRLGTEAFF
TRBJ1-3 NA NA TRBV5-6 TGTGCCAGCAGCTTGGGTTTCTTAAACACCATATATTTT CASSLGFLNTIYF
TRBJ2-1 NA NA TRBV2 TGTGCCAGCAGTGAACAGGTTAATGAGCAGTTCTTC CASSEQVNEQFF
TRBJ2-5 TRBD2 NA TRBV4-1 TGCGCCAGCAGCCAAGTGGGGCTAGCGGGGGGGCAAGAGACCCAGTACTTC CASSQVGLAGGQETQYF
TRBJ1-2 NA once TRBV18 TGTGCCAGCTCACCTCTCAGAACTAACTATGGCTACACCTTC CASSPLRTNYGYTF
TRBJ2-2 NA NA TRBV3-1/TRBV3-2 TGTGCCAGCAGCCAAGAGGGGCCTAACACCGGGGAGCTGTTTTTT CASSQEGPNTGELFF
TRBJ1-2 NA NA TRBV7-2 TGTGCCAGCAGCCCCTCAGCGGTGGGGGGGTATGGCTACACCTTC CASSPSAVGGYGYTF
TRBJ1-2 NA NA TRBV29-1 TGCAGCGCATTTGCGGAGGGGTGGGCTAACTATGGCTACACCTTC CSAFAEGWANYGYTF
TRBJ1-2 NA few TRBV12-3/TRBV12-4 TGTGCCAGCAGCGTCCGGGTCTTCTATGGCTACACCTTC CASSVRVFYGYTF
TRBJ2-3 TRBD2 NA TRBV5-1 TGCGCCAGCAGCTTGCCTAGCGGGTACACAGATACGCAGTATTTT CASSLPSGYTDTQYF
TRBJ2-3 TRBD2 NA TRBV5-4 TGTGCCAGCAGCTTGGTTTTCCTAGCGGGGGGCACAGATACGCAGTATTTT CASSLVFLAGGTDTQYF
TRBJ1-2 TRBD1 NA TRBV25-1 TGTGCCAGCGGCCCCGGGACAGGGTTAATAGGCTACACCTTC CASGPGTGLIGYTF
TRBJ2-1 TRBD2 NA TRBV18 TGTGCCAGCTCACGCGGGGGGGCCAGTAATGAGCAGTTCTTC CASSRGGASNEQFF
TRBJ2-7 NA NA TRBV18 TGTGCCAGCTCGGCGGGACAGAAGCTTTCCTACGAGCAGTACTTC CASSAGQKLSYEQYF
TRBJ1-3 TRBD1 few TRBV5-4 TGTGCCAGCAGCCCAGACAGGGGTGGAAACACCATATATTTT CASSPDRGGNTIYF
TRBJ1-3 NA NA TRBV3-1/TRBV3-2 TGTGCCAGCAGCATCCTCGAGGCGGGAAACACCATATATTTT CASSILEAGNTIYF
TRBJ1-5 NA NA TRBV12-3/TRBV12-4 TGTGCCAGCAGTTTGTTGGAGGGGCAGCCCCAGCATTTT CASSLLEGQPQHF
TRBJ1-1 NA few TRBV27 TGTGCCAGCAGTCGGGGAAACACTGAAGCTTTCTTT CASSRGNTEAFF